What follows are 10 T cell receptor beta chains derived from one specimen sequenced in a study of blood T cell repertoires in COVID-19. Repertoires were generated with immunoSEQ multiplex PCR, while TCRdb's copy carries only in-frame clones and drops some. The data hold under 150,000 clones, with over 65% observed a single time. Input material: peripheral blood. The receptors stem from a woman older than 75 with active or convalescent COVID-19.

CDR3 amino acids: CATTERSGNTIYF. CDR3 coding DNA: TGTGCCACCACAGAACGCTCTGGAAACACCATATATTTT. The chain couples TRBV19 to TRBJ1-3, with unresolved D. The germline V gene encodes CDR1 LNHDA and CDR2 SQIVND (reference sequence). This CDR3 has 13 amino acids. The V gene lost 10 bases and the J gene lost 0 bases, with 10 bases spanning the gap. Supplemented by reference TRBV19 and TRBJ1-3, the full variable domain reads DGGITQSPKYLFRKEGQNVTLSCEQNLNHDAMYWYRQDPGQGLRLIYYSQIVNDFQKGDIAEGYSVSREKKESFPLTVTSAQKNPTAFYLCATTERSGNTIYFGEGSWLTVV.

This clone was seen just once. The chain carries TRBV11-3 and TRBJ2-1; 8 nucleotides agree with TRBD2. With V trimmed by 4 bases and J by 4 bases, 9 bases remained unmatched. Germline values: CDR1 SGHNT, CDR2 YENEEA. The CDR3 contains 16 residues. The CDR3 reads CASSSNGGTRYNEQFF. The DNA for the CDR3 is TGTGCCAGCAGCTCCAACGGGGGGACTAGGTACAATGAGCAGTTCTTC.

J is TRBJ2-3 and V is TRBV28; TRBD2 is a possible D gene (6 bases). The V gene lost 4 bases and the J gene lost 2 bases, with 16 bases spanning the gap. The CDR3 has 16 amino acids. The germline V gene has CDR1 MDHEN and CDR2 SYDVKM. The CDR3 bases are TGTGCCAGCAGTTACCCAGCGGCGGGGTACACAGATACGCAGTATTTT. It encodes CASSYPAAGYTDTQYF. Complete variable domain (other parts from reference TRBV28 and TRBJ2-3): DVKVTQSSRYLVKRTGEKVFLECVQDMDHENMFWYRQDPGLGLRLIYFSYDVKMKEKGDIPEGYSVSREKKERFSLILESASTNQTSMYLCASSYPAAGYTDTQYFGPGTRLTVL.

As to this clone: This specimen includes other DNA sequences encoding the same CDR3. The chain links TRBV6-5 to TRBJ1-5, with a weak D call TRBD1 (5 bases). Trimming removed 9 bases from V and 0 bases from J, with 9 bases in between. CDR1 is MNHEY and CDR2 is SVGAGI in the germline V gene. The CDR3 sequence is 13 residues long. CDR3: CASRGGSNQPQHF. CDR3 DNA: TGTGCCAGTCGGGGGGGTAGCAATCAGCCCCAGCATTTT.

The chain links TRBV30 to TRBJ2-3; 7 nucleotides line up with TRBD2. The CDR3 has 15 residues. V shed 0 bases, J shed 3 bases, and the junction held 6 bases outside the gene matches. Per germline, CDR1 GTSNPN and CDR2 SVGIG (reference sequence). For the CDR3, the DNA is TGTGCCTGGAGTGTTCTGGCGGGGGAAACAGATACGCAGTATTTT. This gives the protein CAWSVLAGETDTQYF.

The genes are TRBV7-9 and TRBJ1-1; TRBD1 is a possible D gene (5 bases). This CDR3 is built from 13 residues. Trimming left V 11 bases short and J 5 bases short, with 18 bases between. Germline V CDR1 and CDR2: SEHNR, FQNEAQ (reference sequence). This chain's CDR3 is CAGGTTSGTEAFF. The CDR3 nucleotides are TGTGCCGGGGGGACCACCTCGGGGACTGAAGCTTTCTTT.

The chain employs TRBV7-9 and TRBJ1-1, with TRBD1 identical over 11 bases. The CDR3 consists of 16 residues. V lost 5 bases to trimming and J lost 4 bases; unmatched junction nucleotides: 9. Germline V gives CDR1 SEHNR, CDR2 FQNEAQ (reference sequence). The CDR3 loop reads CASSTGTGGWGTEAFF. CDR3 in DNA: TGTGCCAGCAGCACGGGGACAGGGGGTTGGGGCACTGAAGCTTTCTTT.

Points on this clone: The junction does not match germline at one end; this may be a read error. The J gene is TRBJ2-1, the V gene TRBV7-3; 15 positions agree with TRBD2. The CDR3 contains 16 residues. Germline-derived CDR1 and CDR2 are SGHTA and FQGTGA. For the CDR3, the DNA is TGTGCCACCAGCCCGGTGGGGACTAGCGGGGGGTATGAGCAGTTCTTC. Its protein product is CATSPVGTSGGYEQFF.

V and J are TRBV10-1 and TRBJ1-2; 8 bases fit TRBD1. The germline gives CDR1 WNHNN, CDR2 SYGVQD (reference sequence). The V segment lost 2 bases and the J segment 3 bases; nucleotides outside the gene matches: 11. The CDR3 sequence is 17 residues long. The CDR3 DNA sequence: TGCGCCAGCAGTGAGGGAGACGGACAGGGACTCCACTATGGCTACACCTTC. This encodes CASSEGDGQGLHYGYTF.

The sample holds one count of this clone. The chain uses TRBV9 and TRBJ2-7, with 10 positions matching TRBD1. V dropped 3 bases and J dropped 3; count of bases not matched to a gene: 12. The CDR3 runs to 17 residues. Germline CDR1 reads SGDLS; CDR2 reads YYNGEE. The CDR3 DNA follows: TGTGCCAGCAGCGCCGCCGGGGGGGGACAGGGGTTCTACGAGCAGTACTTC. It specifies CASSAAGGGQGFYEQYF.